Presented here are 17 T cell receptor beta chains from one specimen sequenced in a study of human T cells and chemical hapten exposure. Time point specified: pre-sensitization, week 0. Treatment reported: therapeutic diphenylcyclopropenone sensitization with weekly scalp DPC. MiXCR, run by TCRdb on the RACE reads, gives a single entry per CDR3 protein. The sample has under 45,000 distinct CDR3 sequences; more than 9% are singletons. The source material was whole blood, sampled in connection with sensitization to the hapten diphenylcyclopropenone (DPC). The receptors originated from a man aged 25 to 45 with alopecia areata. Some clones in this sample may be carry-over from other donors' samples.

This chain links TRBV5-5 with TRBJ1-2, with D unclear. The CDR3 is 16 amino acids. V shed 0 bases and J shed 1 base, with 13 bases lying between them. CDR1 SGHKS and CDR2 YYEKEE come from the germline V gene (reference sequence). In DNA form, the CDR3 reads TGTGCCAGCAGCTTGGGGGCTTGGGAGAGTAACTATGGCTACACCTTC. This translates into CASSLGAWESNYGYTF.

Points on this clonotype: A much larger clone lies one base from this, so it may be a read error. The CDR3 does not end in the conserved phenylalanine or tryptophan, so this is likely a read error. The chain links TRBV14 to TRBJ2-7, with D maybe TRBD2 (5 bases). The CDR3 is 13 residues long. Germline V gene data show CDR1 as SGHDN and CDR2 as FVKESK. V was pared by 4 bases and J by 4 bases, with 11 bases between. The CDR3, as DNA: TGTGCCAGCAGCCCGGGAATGGTTTACGAGCAGTACTCC. Translated: CASSPGMVYEQYS.

This clonotype showed up many times. CDR3: CASSYGIGRVHYNEQFF. The CDR3 bases are TGTGCCAGCAGTTACGGTATAGGGAGAGTCCACTACAATGAGCAGTTCTTC. The chain has TRBV6-5 and TRBJ2-1; D may be TRBD2 (5 bases). This CDR3 spans 17 amino acids. Looked up from germline, CDR1 is MNHEY and CDR2 is SVGAGI. The germline V and J ends were trimmed by 2 bases and 3 bases, with 17 bases remaining between them.

This clonotype was counted at least ten times. The rearrangement links TRBV11-2 to TRBJ2-7; the D call may be TRBD1 or TRBD2 (5 bases each). This CDR3 comprises 13 residues. The V end lost 4 bases, the J end lost 6 bases, and 13 bases lay between the germline ends. Germline V gives CDR1 SGHAT, CDR2 FQNNGV. The CDR3 nucleotides read TGTGCCAGCAGCTCCCGGGGCCCTCGCGAGCAGTACGTC. It codes for CASSSRGPREQYV.

V gene TRBV5-1 combines with J gene TRBJ2-7; D may be TRBD2 (6 bases). This CDR3 has 14 residues. The V gene's germline CDR1 is SGHRS and CDR2 YFSETQ. V was trimmed by 3 bases and J by 1 base, leaving 11 bases between them. The CDR3 region has the DNA TGCGCCAGCAGCTGGGAGCGGGTGTCCTACGAGCAGTACTTC. It is translated as CASSWERVSYEQYF. The entire variable domain, with the rest obtained from reference TRBV5-1 and TRBJ2-7, is as follows: KAGVTQTPRYLIKTRGQQVTLSCSPISGHRSVSWYQQTPGQGLQFLFEYFSETQRNKGNFPGRFSGRQFSNSRSEMNVSTLELGDSALYLCASSWERVSYEQYFGPGTRLTVT.

This clonotype was observed many times. The V and J genes are TRBV6-6 and TRBJ1-1, with a weak D call TRBD1 (5 bases). This CDR3 comprises 12 residues. Germline lookup yields CDR1 MNHNY and CDR2 SVGAGI (reference sequence). V was cut by 6 bases and J by 3 bases, with 8 bases left in between. The CDR3 coding sequence is TGTGCCAGCAGGATAGGGGACACTGAAGCTTTCTTT. Protein: CASRIGDTEAFF.

The chain employs TRBV5-1 and TRBJ2-7; D might be TRBD2 (5 bases). The CDR3 sequence is 12 residues long. Germline CDR1 is SGHRS and CDR2 is YFSETQ. Deletions cut 0 bases from V and 5 bases from J, with 6 bases between. The CDR3 nucleotides are TGCGCCAGCAGCTTGGACGGGAACGAGCAGTACTTC. Translation gives CASSLDGNEQYF.

The chain joins TRBV21-1 to TRBJ2-7; the table's D call TRBD2 went unverified against the DNA. TRBV21-1 is described as a pseudogene. This CDR3 contains 20 residues. CDR3: CASTPTTGERTSGLSYEQYV. DNA for the CDR3: TGTGCCAGCACTCCCACCACAGGGGAAAGGACTAGCGGGCTCTCCTACGAGCAGTACGTC.

This clonotype was counted a few times. The chain uses TRBV28 and TRBJ2-7; D uncertain. Trimming pared 4 bases from V and 3 bases from J, leaving 4 bases between. From germline, CDR1 is MDHEN and CDR2 SYDVKM. This CDR3 is built from 11 residues. The CDR3 DNA is TGTGCCAGCAGTTGGGGCTACGAGCAGTACTTC. Amino acid sequence: CASSWGYEQYF. The full variable domain, its missing parts supplied by reference TRBV28 and TRBJ2-7, is DVKVTQSSRYLVKRTGEKVFLECVQDMDHENMFWYRQDPGLGLRLIYFSYDVKMKEKGDIPEGYSVSREKKERFSLILESASTNQTSMYLCASSWGYEQYFGPGTRLTVT.

The chain is built from TRBV7-9 and TRBJ2-7, with D unresolved. V was cut by 3 bases and J by 2 bases, with 8 bases left in between. The germline gives CDR1 SEHNR, CDR2 FQNEAQ (reference sequence). The CDR3 runs to 13 residues. CDR3 protein: CASSFGGAYEQYV. DNA for the CDR3: TGTGCCAGCAGCTTCGGCGGTGCCTACGAGCAGTACGTC.

There are many counts of this clonotype. The genes are TRBV5-5 and TRBJ2-7; 10 positions agree with TRBD1. The V gene end was trimmed by 4 bases and the J gene end by 4 bases; junction bases not matched to a gene: 5. CDR3 size: 14 residues. Germline V lookup: CDR1 SGHKS, CDR2 YYEKEE (reference sequence). CDR3 nucleotides: TGTGCCAGCAGCCGGGGGGACAGGGGATACGAGCAGTACTTC. Protein product: CASSRGDRGYEQYF.

By sample share, this clonotype is medium-sized. J is TRBJ2-1 and V is TRBV7-9, with 10 nucleotides matching TRBD1. Germline CDR1 and CDR2: SEHNR and FQNEAQ (reference sequence). The J segment lost 1 base and the V segment lost 3 bases, leaving 3 bases of the junction unmatched. The CDR3 sequence is 16 residues long. In DNA form, the CDR3 reads TGTGCCAGCAGCTTGGGACAGGGGATTTCCTACAATGAGCAGTTCTTC. It codes for CASSLGQGISYNEQFF.

This clonotype was observed many times. The chain joins TRBV15 to TRBJ2-3; unclear D gene. V lost 3 bases to trimming and J lost 4 bases, with 17 bases between them. Germline V gene lookup returns CDR1 LNHNV and CDR2 YYDKDF (reference sequence). The CDR3 consists of 16 residues. The CDR3 nucleotides are TGTGCCACCAGCAGCTTGGACCAGGTCTCGTCAGATACGCAGTATTTT. Amino acid sequence: CATSSLDQVSSDTQYF. The complete variable domain, with remaining parts taken from reference TRBV15 and TRBJ2-3, reads DAMVIQNPRYQVTQFGKPVTLSCSQTLNHNVMYWYQQKSSQAPKLLFHYYDKDFNNEADTPDNFQSRRPNTSFCFLDIRSPGLGDTAMYLCATSSLDQVSSDTQYFGPGTRLTVL.

This clonotype has more than one count but fewer than ten. The genes are TRBV19 and TRBJ2-3, with 7 bases identical to TRBD1. Germline lookup yields CDR1 LNHDA and CDR2 SQIVND (reference sequence). Trimming at V came to 7 bases and at J to 2 bases, leaving 15 bases not matched to a gene. The CDR3 is made up of 17 amino acids. The CDR3 bases are TGTGCCAGTACCTCAAAAGGGACAGCGACTTACACAGATACGCAGTATTTT. Protein sequence: CASTSKGTATYTDTQYF.

The rearrangement uses TRBV7-2 and TRBJ2-3, with TRBD2 identical over 11 bases. Germline CDR1 is SGHTA and CDR2 is FQGNSA. The CDR3 sequence is 17 residues long. Trimming removed 1 base from V and 3 bases from J; junction bases left unmatched: 6. This chain's CDR3 is CASSLDTSGGLTDTQYF. CDR3 sequence (DNA): TGTGCCAGCAGCTTAGACACTAGCGGGGGATTAACAGATACGCAGTATTTT.

This clonotype has a handful of counts. V is TRBV11-3 and J is TRBJ2-5; 9 bases are shared with TRBD1. CDR1 is SGHNT, CDR2 YENEEA, per germline. With 4 bases clipped from V and 5 bases from J, the junction kept 2 bases outside the gene matches. This CDR3 is 13 amino acids long. The DNA of the CDR3 is TGTGCCAGCAGCTACGGGACAGGGGAGACCCAGTACTTC. The encoded protein is CASSYGTGETQYF.

J is TRBJ2-1 and V is TRBV27; maybe TRBD1 (6 bases). CDR3 length: 12 residues. CDR1 and CDR2 from the germline V gene are MNHEY and SMNVEV (reference sequence). V lost 6 bases and J lost 10, with 13 bases in between. CDR3 DNA sequence: TGTGCCAGCAGGTTGTCTGGGACAGAGCAGTTCTTC. Translation: CASRLSGTEQFF.